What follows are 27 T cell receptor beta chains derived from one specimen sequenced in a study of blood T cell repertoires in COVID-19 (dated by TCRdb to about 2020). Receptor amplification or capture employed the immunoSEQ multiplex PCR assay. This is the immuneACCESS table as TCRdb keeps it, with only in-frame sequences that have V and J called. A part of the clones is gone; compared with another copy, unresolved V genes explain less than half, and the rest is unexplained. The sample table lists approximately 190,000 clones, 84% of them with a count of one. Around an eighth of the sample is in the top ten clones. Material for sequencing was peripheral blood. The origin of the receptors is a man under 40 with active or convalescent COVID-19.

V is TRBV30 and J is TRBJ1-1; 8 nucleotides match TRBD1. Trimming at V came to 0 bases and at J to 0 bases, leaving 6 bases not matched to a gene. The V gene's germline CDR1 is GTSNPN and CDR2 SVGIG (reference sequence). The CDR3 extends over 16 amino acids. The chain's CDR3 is CAWSVTGGPVNTEAFF. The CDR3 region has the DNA TGTGCCTGGAGTGTAACAGGGGGGCCCGTGAACACTGAAGCTTTCTTT. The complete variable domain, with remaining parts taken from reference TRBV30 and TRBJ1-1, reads SQTIHQWPATLVQPVGSPLSLECTVEGTSNPNLYWYRQAAGRGLQLLFYSVGIGQISSEVPQNLSASRPQDRQFILSSKKLLLSDSGFYLCAWSVTGGPVNTEAFFGQGTRLTVV.

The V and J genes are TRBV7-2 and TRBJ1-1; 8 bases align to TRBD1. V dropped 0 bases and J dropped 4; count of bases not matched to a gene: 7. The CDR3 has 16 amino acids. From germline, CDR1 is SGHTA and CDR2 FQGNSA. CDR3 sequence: CASSLAAGGAGTEAFF. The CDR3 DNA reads TGTGCCAGCAGCTTAGCGGCAGGGGGCGCGGGCACTGAAGCTTTCTTT. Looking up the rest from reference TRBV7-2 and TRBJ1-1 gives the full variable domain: GAGVSQSPSNKVTEKGKDVELRCDPISGHTALYWYRQSLGQGLEFLIYFQGNSAPDKSGLPSDRFSAERTGGSVSTLTIQRTQQEDSAVYLCASSLAAGGAGTEAFFGQGTRLTVV.

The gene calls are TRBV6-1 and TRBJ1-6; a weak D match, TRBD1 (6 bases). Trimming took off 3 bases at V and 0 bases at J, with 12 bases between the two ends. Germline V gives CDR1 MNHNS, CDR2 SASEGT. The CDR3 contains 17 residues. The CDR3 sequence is CASSDAQGHSYNSPLHF. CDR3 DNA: TGTGCCAGCAGTGACGCCCAGGGACACTCCTATAATTCACCCCTCCACTTT.

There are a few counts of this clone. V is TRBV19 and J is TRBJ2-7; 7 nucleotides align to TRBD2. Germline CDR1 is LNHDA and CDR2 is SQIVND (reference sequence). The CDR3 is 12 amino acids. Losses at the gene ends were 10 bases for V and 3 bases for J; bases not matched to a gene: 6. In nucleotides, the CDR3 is TGTGCCACCTCGGGGGGATACTACGAGCAGTACTTC. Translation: CATSGGYYEQYF.

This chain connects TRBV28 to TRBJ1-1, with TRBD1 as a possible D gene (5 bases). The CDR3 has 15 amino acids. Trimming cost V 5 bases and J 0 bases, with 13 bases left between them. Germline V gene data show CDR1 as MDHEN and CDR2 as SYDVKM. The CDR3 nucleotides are TGTGCCAGCAGTCCTCGCCGGGGGATGAACACTGAAGCTTTCTTT. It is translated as CASSPRRGMNTEAFF.

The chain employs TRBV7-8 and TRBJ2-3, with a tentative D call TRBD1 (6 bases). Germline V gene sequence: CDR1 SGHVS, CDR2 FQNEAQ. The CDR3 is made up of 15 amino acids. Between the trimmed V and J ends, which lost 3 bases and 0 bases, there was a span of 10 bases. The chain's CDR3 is CASSFEQGSTDTQYF. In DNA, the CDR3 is TGTGCCAGCAGCTTCGAACAGGGTAGCACAGATACGCAGTATTTT.

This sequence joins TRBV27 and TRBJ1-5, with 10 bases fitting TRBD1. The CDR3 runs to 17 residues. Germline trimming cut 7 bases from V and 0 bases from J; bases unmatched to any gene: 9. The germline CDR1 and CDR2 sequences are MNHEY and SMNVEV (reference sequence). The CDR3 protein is CASTPTWTGGSNQPQHF. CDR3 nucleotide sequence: TGTGCCAGCACCCCCACCTGGACAGGGGGTAGCAATCAGCCCCAGCATTTT.

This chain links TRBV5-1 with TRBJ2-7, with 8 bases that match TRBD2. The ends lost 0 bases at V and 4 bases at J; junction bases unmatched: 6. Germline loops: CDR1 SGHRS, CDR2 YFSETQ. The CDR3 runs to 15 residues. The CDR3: CASSLEREPHYEQYF. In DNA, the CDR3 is TGCGCCAGCAGCTTGGAGCGGGAGCCTCATTACGAGCAGTACTTC.

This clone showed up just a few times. As DNA, the CDR3 is TGTGCCAGCGGGGCAGGACAGGGGACGGACAGTGGCTACACCTTC. Its translation is CASGAGQGTDSGYTF. The rearrangement links TRBV2 to TRBJ1-2; 9 positions match TRBD1. The V segment lost 8 bases and the J segment 7 bases; nucleotides outside the gene matches: 14. This CDR3 comprises 15 residues. The germline V gene has CDR1 SNHLY and CDR2 FYNNEI.

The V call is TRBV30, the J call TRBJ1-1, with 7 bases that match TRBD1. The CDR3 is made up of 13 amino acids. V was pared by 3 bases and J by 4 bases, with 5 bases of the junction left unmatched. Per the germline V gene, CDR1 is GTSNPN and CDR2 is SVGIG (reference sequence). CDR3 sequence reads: CAWRNPGGTEAFF. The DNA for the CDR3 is TGTGCCTGGAGAAACCCAGGGGGCACTGAAGCTTTCTTT.

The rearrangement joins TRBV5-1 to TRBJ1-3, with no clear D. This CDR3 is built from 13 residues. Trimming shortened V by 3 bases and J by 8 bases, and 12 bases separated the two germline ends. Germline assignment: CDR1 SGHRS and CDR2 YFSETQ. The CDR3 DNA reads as TGCGCCAGCAGCTGGGTCGGAGGTGACACCATATATTTT. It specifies CASSWVGGDTIYF.

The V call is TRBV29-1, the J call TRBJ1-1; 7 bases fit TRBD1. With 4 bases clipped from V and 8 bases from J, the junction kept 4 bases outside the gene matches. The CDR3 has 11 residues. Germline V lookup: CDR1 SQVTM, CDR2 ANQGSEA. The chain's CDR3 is CSVGQGVEAFF. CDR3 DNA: TGCAGCGTTGGACAGGGTGTGGAAGCTTTCTTT.

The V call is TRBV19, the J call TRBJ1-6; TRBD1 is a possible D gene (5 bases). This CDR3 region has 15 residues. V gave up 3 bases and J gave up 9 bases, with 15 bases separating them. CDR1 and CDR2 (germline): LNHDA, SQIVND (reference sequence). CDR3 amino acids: CASSMAGWKGSPLHF. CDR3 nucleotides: TGTGCCAGTAGTATGGCAGGGTGGAAAGGTTCACCCCTCCACTTT.

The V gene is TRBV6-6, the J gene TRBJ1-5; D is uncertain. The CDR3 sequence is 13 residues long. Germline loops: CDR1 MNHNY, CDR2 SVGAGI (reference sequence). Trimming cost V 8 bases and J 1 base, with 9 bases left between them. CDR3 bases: TGTGCCAGCCGACTAGGGAGCAATCAGCCCCAGCATTTT. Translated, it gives CASRLGSNQPQHF.

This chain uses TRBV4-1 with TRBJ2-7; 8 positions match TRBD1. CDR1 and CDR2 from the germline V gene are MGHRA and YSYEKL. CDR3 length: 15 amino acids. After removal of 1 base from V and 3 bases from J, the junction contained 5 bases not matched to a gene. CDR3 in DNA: TGCGCCAGCAGCCAAGCAAGGACAGGGAGCTACGAGCAGTACTTC. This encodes CASSQARTGSYEQYF.

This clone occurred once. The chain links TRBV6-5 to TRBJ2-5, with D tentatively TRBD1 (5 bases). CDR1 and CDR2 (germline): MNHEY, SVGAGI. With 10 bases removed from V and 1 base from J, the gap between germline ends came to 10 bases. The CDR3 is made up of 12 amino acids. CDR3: CAIRTFQETQYF. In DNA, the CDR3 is TGTGCCATACGGACATTCCAAGAGACCCAGTACTTC.

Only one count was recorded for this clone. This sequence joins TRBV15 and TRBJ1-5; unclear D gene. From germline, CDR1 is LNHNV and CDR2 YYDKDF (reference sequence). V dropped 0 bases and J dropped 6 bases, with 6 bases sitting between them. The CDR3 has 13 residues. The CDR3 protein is CATSRDGSQPQHF. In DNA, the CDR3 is TGTGCCACCAGCAGAGATGGTAGTCAGCCCCAGCATTTT. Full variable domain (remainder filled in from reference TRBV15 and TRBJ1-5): DAMVIQNPRYQVTQFGKPVTLSCSQTLNHNVMYWYQQKSSQAPKLLFHYYDKDFNNEADTPDNFQSRRPNTSFCFLDIRSPGLGDTAMYLCATSRDGSQPQHFGDGTRLSIL.

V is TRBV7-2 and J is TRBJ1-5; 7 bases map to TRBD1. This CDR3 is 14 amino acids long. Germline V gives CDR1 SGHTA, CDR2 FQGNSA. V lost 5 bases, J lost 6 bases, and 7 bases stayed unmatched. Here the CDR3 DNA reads TGTGCCAGCAGCCAGGGGGGAAACGGTCAGCCCCAGCATTTT. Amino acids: CASSQGGNGQPQHF.

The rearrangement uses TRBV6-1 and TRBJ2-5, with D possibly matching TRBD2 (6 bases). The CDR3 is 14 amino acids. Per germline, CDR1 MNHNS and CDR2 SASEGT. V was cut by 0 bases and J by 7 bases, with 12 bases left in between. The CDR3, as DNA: TGTGCCAGCAGTGAAGCCCGGGACTTCGGGACCCAGTACTTC. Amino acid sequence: CASSEARDFGTQYF.

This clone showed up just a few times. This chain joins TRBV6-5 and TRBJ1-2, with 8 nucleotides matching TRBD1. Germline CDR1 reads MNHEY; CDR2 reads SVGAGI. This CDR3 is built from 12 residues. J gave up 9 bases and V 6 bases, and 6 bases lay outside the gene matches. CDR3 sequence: CASSTGQGSYTF. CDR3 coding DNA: TGTGCCAGCAGCACCGGACAGGGAAGCTACACCTTC.

CDR3 nucleotide sequence: TGTGCCAGCAGTTATTACGGCCGGGAGCCAAGCGAGCAGTACTTC. Encoded protein: CASSYYGREPSEQYF. The chain uses TRBV6-2 or TRBV6-3 and TRBJ2-7; possible D gene TRBD2, 6 bases. V was cut by 3 bases and J by 6 bases, with 18 bases left in between. The CDR3 extends over 15 amino acids. Germline values: CDR1 MNHEY, CDR2 SVGEGT.

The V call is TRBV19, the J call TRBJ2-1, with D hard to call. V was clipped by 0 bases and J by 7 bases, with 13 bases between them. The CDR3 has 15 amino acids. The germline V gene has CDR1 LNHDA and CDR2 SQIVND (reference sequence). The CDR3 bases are TGTGCCAGTAGTATAGAATTCCGAGGCGGAAATGAGCAGTTCTTC. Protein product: CASSIEFRGGNEQFF. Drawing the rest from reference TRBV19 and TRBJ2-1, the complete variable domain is DGGITQSPKYLFRKEGQNVTLSCEQNLNHDAMYWYRQDPGQGLRLIYYSQIVNDFQKGDIAEGYSVSREKKESFPLTVTSAQKNPTAFYLCASSIEFRGGNEQFFGPGTRLTVL.

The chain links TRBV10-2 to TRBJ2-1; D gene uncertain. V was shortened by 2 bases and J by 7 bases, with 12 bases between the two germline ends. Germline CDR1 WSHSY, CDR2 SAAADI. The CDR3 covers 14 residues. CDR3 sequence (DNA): TGCGCCAGCAGTGAGCCGGAGAGGCGGAATGAGCAGTTCTTC. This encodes CASSEPERRNEQFF.

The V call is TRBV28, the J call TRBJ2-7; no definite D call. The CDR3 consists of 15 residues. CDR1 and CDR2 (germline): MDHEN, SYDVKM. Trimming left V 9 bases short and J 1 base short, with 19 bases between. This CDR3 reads CASLSRLSPSYEQYF. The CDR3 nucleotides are TGTGCCAGTCTCAGTCGACTGAGCCCTTCCTACGAGCAGTACTTC.

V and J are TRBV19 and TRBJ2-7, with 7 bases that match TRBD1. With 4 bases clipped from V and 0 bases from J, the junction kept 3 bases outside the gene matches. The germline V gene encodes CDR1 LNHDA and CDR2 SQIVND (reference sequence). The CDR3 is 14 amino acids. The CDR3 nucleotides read TGTGCCAGTAGTACTAGGACAGGCTCCTACGAGCAGTACTTC. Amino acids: CASSTRTGSYEQYF.

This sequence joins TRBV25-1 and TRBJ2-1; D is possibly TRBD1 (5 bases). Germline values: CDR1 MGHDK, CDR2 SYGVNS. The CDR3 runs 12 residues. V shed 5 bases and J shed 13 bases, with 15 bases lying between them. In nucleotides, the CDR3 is TGTGCCAGCAGTCGGACGGTCCAGGGACAGTTCTTC. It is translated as CASSRTVQGQFF.

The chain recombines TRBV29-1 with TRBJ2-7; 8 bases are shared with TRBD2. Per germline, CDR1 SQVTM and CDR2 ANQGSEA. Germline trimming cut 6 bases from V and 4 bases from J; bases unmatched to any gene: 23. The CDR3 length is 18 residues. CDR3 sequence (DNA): TGCAGCGTAGCTCGCGACCGCGGGGGGAGATTAGCTCAGTACGAGCAGTACGTC. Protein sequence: CSVARDRGGRLAQYEQYV.